Following are 18 T cell receptor beta chains from one sample sequenced in a study of OX40 agonist ivuxolimab in advanced cancers. The protocol was immunoSEQ multiplex PCR, while the TCRdb copy is restricted to in-frame clones and leaves out a portion. The data hold tens of thousands of clones, with approximately 83% observed a single time. The sequences come from CD4+ or CD8+ T cells sorted from blood, collected in a trial of the OX40 agonist ivuxolimab. The receptors shown here come from an adult with an advanced solid tumor such as melanoma, head and neck, liver or kidney cancer.

This chain links TRBV7-8 with TRBJ1-6; D unclear. The germline V and J ends were trimmed by 1 base and 7 bases, with 14 bases remaining between them. Germline V gene lookup returns CDR1 SGHVS and CDR2 FQNEAQ. CDR3 length: 16 amino acids. The CDR3: CASSLVPQKWNSPLHF. DNA of the CDR3: TGTGCCAGCAGCTTAGTCCCTCAGAAGTGGAATTCACCCCTCCACTTT.

This chain uses TRBV18 with TRBJ2-1, with 8 bases that match TRBD2. Unmatched junction bases numbered 8, after V lost 5 bases and J lost 8 bases. The CDR3 is 14 amino acids. Germline V lookup: CDR1 KGHSH, CDR2 LQKENI. In DNA form, the CDR3 reads TGTGCCAGCTCAATCGTCGCGGGAGGCGATGAGCAGTTCTTC. Amino acids: CASSIVAGGDEQFF.

The V call is TRBV6-5, the J call TRBJ2-7; no clear D. CDR1 and CDR2 from the germline V gene are MNHEY and SVGAGI. The CDR3 consists of 13 residues. V lost 3 bases to trimming and J lost 2 bases, with 8 bases between them. The CDR3 region is CASSYGAAYEQYF. CDR3 in DNA: TGTGCCAGCAGTTATGGTGCAGCCTACGAGCAGTACTTC.

The chain couples TRBV5-1 to TRBJ2-7; possibly TRBD2 for D (5 bases). The V gene's germline CDR1 is SGHRS and CDR2 YFSETQ. V was trimmed by 5 bases and J by 6 bases, leaving 12 bases between them. The CDR3 has 12 amino acids. In DNA form, the CDR3 reads TGCGCCAGCAGTGAGGGAACGGCCGAGCAGTACTTC. Protein sequence: CASSEGTAEQYF.

This chain links TRBV6-1 with TRBJ2-4, with 7 bases lining up with TRBD1. The germline gives CDR1 MNHNS, CDR2 SASEGT. After removal of 4 bases from V and 10 bases from J, the junction contained 13 bases not matched to a gene. This CDR3 has 15 amino acids. DNA of the CDR3: TGTGCCAGCAGTGTAGTTTTTAACAGGGGCGGGATTCAGTACTTC. Its translation: CASSVVFNRGGIQYF.

This clone occurred a few times. V is TRBV15 and J is TRBJ2-5; possibly TRBD2 for D (7 bases). Per the germline V gene, CDR1 is LNHNV and CDR2 is YYDKDF (reference sequence). The CDR3 is 15 residues long. Trimming pared 0 bases from V and 5 bases from J, leaving 13 bases between. This chain's CDR3 is CATSRDKGGGETQYF. CDR3 nucleotides: TGTGCCACCAGCAGAGATAAGGGGGGAGGGGAGACCCAGTACTTC.

The chain carries TRBV6-6 and TRBJ2-3; tentative D call: TRBD2 (6 bases). The germline gives CDR1 MNHNY, CDR2 SVGAGI (reference sequence). The CDR3 covers 12 residues. Trimming stripped 6 bases from V and 9 bases from J, with 13 bases between. The CDR3 is CASSLTSTTQYF. The CDR3 nucleotides read TGTGCCAGCAGCTTAACTAGCACCACGCAGTATTTT.

The chain couples TRBV6-6 to TRBJ2-1, with TRBD1 identical over 9 bases. Germline CDR1 reads MNHNY; CDR2 reads SVGAGI (reference sequence). This CDR3 contains 14 residues. V gave up 6 bases and J gave up 6 bases; unmatched junction bases: 6. The CDR3 spells CASRQGAVFNEQFF. The CDR3 bases are TGTGCCAGCAGACAGGGGGCAGTCTTCAATGAGCAGTTCTTC.

Details on this clone: The DNA is left out, because the CDR3 cannot be placed on it with certainty; the CDR3 is given as TCRdb lists it. V gene TRBV5-6 combines with J gene TRBJ1-1. From its first to its last residue, the CDR3 has 15 amino acids. CDR1 and CDR2 (germline): SGHDT, YYEEEE. CDR3 in amino acids: CASSLVGRGAASTFF.

In this sample, this clone turned up once. The chain couples TRBV28 to TRBJ1-2, with no clear D. Germline values: CDR1 MDHEN, CDR2 SYDVKM. The CDR3 extends over 13 amino acids. Trimming cost V 2 bases and J 2 bases, with 6 bases left between them. The CDR3: CASSLDGNYGYTF. Written as DNA, the CDR3 is TGTGCCAGCAGTTTAGATGGAAACTATGGCTACACCTTC.

The V and J genes are TRBV7-8 and TRBJ1-5; no clear D. Germline V gives CDR1 SGHVS, CDR2 FQNEAQ. The length of the CDR3 is 12 residues. V was shortened by 5 bases and J by 6 bases, with 8 bases between the two germline ends. The CDR3 bases are TGTGCCAGCAGCATCGGTAGTCAGCCCCAGCATTTT. Amino acid sequence: CASSIGSQPQHF.

The chain recombines TRBV4-1 with TRBJ2-7; D remains ambiguous. The CDR3 sequence is 14 residues long. Germline V lookup: CDR1 MGHRA, CDR2 YSYEKL. V was shortened by 3 bases and J by 1 base, with 10 bases between the two germline ends. CDR3 sequence: CASSQPLASYEQYF. The CDR3 DNA sequence: TGCGCCAGCAGCCAGCCATTGGCGTCCTACGAGCAGTACTTC.

The rearrangement joins TRBV28 to TRBJ1-3; D uncertain. Germline-derived CDR1 and CDR2 are MDHEN and SYDVKM. CDR3 length: 16 amino acids. V shed 6 bases and J shed 0 bases, with 15 bases lying between them. DNA of the CDR3: TGTGCCAGCAGGCCGGCCGGGAGTATCTCTGGAAACACCATATATTTT. This codes for CASRPAGSISGNTIYF.

The V gene is TRBV19, the J gene TRBJ1-1, with a weak D call TRBD1 (5 bases). The CDR3 runs 13 residues. Trimming pared 3 bases from V and 1 base from J, leaving 6 bases between. Per the germline V gene, CDR1 is LNHDA and CDR2 is SQIVND (reference sequence). For the CDR3, the DNA is TGTGCCAGTAGTATGCAGGGGAACACTGAAGCTTTCTTT. Translated, it gives CASSMQGNTEAFF.

This chain connects TRBV2 to TRBJ2-7, with TRBD1 matching 8 bases. This CDR3 contains 12 residues. Trimming at V came to 6 bases and at J to 3 bases, leaving 1 base not matched to a gene. Germline V gene data show CDR1 as SNHLY and CDR2 as FYNNEI. The CDR3 nucleotides are TGTGCCAGCAGAGACAGGGGCTACGAGCAGTACTTC. Translation gives CASRDRGYEQYF.

V gene TRBV25-1 combines with J gene TRBJ1-2; D not certain. The germline V and J ends were trimmed by 4 bases and 2 bases, with 5 bases remaining between them. Germline V CDR1 and CDR2: MGHDK, SYGVNS. This CDR3 has 12 amino acids. CDR3 sequence (DNA): TGTGCCAGCAGTGGTGGCAACTATGGCTACACCTTC. It translates to CASSGGNYGYTF.

The chain recombines TRBV4-2 with TRBJ1-6, with TRBD1 identical over 8 bases. Germline-derived CDR1 and CDR2 are LGHNA and YNFKEQ. V shed 4 bases, J shed 5 bases, and the junction held 7 bases outside the gene matches. CDR3 size: 16 residues. The CDR3, as DNA: TGTGCCAGCAGCCTTCGTATGGACAGGGATAATTCACCCCTCCACTTT. Translated: CASSLRMDRDNSPLHF.

The V call is TRBV6-5, the J call TRBJ2-3; TRBD2 matches at 8 bases. Germline V CDR1 and CDR2: MNHEY, SVGAGI. Trimming cost V 2 bases and J 6 bases; bases outside gene matches: 7. This CDR3 region has 15 residues. As DNA, the CDR3 is TGTGCCAGCAGTTACAGGCCGGGGGGGCACGATACGCAGTATTTT. It codes for CASSYRPGGHDTQYF.